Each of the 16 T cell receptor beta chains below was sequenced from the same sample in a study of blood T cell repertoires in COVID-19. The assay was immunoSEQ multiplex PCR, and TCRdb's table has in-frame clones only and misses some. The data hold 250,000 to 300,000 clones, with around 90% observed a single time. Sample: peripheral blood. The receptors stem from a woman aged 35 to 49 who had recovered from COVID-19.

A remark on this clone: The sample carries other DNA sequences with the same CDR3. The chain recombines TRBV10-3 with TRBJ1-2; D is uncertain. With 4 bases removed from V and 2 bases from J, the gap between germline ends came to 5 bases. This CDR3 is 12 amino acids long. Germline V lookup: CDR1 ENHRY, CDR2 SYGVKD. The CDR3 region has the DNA TGTGCCATCAGTGGTCAGAACTATGGCTACACCTTC. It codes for CAISGQNYGYTF.

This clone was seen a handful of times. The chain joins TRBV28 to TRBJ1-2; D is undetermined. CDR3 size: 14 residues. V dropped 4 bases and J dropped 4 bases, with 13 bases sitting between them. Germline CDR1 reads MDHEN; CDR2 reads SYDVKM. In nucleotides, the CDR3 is TGTGCCAGCAGTTCCACCAGGCTCCGCTATGGCTACACCTTC. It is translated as CASSSTRLRYGYTF.

DNA for the CDR3: TGCGCCAGCGCGGGTGCTAATGAAAAACTGTTTTTT. It codes for CASAGANEKLFF. V gene TRBV23-1 combines with J gene TRBJ1-4; D remains ambiguous. TRBV23-1 counts as an open reading frame of uncertain function. V was trimmed by 8 bases and J by 3 bases, leaving 7 bases between them. The CDR3 covers 12 residues.

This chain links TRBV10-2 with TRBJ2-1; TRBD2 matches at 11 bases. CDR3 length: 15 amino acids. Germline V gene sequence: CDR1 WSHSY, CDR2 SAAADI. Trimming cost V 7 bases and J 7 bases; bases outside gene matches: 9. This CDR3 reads CASTVLAGAPNEQFF. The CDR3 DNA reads TGCGCCAGCACCGTACTAGCGGGAGCGCCAAATGAGCAGTTCTTC.

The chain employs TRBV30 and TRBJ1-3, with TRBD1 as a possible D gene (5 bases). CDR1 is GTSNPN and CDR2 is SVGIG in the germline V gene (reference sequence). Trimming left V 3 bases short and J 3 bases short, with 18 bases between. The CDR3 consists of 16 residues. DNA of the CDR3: TGTGCCTGGAGCGCCGACAGTTGGGATCTTGGAAACACCATATATTTT. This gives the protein CAWSADSWDLGNTIYF.

The CDR3, as DNA: TGCGCCAGCAGCTTGGGGACATTCACTAACACTGAAGCTTTCTTT. Its protein product is CASSLGTFTNTEAFF. The V call is TRBV5-1, the J call TRBJ1-1; D is possibly TRBD1 (5 bases). Trimming shortened V by 0 bases and J by 2 bases, and 11 bases separated the two germline ends. The CDR3 spans 15 residues. The germline CDR1 and CDR2 sequences are SGHRS and YFSETQ.

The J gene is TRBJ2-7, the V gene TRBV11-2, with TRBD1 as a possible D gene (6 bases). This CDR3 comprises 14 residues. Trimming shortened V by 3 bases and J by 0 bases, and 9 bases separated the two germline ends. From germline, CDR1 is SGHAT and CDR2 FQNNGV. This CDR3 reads CASSLDRLSYEQYF. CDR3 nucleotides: TGTGCCAGCAGCTTGGACAGACTCTCCTACGAGCAGTACTTC.

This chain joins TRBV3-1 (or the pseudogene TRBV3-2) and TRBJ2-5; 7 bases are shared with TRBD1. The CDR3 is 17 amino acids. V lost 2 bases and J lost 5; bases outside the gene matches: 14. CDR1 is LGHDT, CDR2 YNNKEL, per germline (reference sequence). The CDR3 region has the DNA TGTGCCAGCAGCCAAAACGGCTTGGCAGGGGGTGCGGAGACCCAGTACTTC. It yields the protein CASSQNGLAGGAETQYF.

The CDR3 region is CASSQDTGYSLQYF. CDR3 nucleotide sequence: TGTGCCAGCAGCCAAGACACAGGGTACTCCCTCCAGTACTTC. V usage is TRBV3-1 (or the pseudogene TRBV3-2) and J usage is TRBJ2-5; maybe TRBD1 (6 bases). V lost 0 bases, J lost 10 bases, and 15 bases lay in between. CDR1 is LGHDT, CDR2 YNNKEL, per germline (reference sequence). This CDR3 contains 14 residues.

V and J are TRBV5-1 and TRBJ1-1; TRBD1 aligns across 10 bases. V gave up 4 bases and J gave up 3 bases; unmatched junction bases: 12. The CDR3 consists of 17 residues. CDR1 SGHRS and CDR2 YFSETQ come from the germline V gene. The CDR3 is CASSPRQGAFWDTEAFF. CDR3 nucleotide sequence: TGCGCCAGCAGCCCTAGACAGGGGGCTTTCTGGGACACTGAAGCTTTCTTT.

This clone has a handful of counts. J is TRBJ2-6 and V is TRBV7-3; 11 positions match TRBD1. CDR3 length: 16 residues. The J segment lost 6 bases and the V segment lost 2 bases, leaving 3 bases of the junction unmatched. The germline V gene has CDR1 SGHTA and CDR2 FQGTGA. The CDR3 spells CASSLRTGGEANVLTF. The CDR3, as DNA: TGTGCCAGCAGCTTACGGACAGGGGGCGAGGCCAACGTCCTGACTTTC.

DNA for the CDR3: TGTGCCAGCAGCTTCGGGACAGACAATGAGCAGTTCTTC. Protein: CASSFGTDNEQFF. V usage is TRBV5-6 and J usage is TRBJ2-1, with 7 bases matching TRBD1. The CDR3 is 13 amino acids. Germline V gene lookup returns CDR1 SGHDT and CDR2 YYEEEE. Losses at the gene ends were 2 bases for V and 5 bases for J; bases not matched to a gene: 1.

The CDR3: CASSGSGRARDTQYF. The CDR3 DNA reads TGTGCCAGCAGCGGGTCGGGGAGGGCCCGTGATACGCAGTATTTT. The chain has TRBV7-3 and TRBJ2-3; TRBD2 agrees at 7 bases. Germline lookup yields CDR1 SGHTA and CDR2 FQGTGA. With 5 bases clipped from V and 6 bases from J, the junction kept 11 bases outside the gene matches. The CDR3 has 15 amino acids.

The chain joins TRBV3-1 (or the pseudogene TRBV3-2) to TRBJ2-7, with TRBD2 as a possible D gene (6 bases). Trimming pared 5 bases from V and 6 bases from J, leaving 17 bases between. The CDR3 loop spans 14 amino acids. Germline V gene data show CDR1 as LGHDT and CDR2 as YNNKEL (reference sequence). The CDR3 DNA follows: TGTGCCAGCAGCGTGGGACTTGGCGGGGCCGAGCAGTACTTC. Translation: CASSVGLGGAEQYF.

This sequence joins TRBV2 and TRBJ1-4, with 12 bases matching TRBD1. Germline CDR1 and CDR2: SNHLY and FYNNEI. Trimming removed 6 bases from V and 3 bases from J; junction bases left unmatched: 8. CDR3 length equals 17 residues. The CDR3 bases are TGTGCCAGCAGGGATCCGGGACAGGGGGCGGCTAATGAAAAACTGTTTTTT. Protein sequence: CASRDPGQGAANEKLFF.

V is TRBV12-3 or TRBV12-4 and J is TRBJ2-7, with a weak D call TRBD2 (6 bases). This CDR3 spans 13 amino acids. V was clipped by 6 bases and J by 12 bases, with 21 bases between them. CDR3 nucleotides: TGTGCCAGCAGATCCGGGACTGCGAACCTACCGTACTTC. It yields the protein CASRSGTANLPYF.